The rows below give T cell receptor beta chains drawn from one sample of a study of cytomegalovirus exposure and HLA in healthy donors. TCRdb keeps only in-frame clones here, not all; method: immunoSEQ multiplex PCR. This table has 150,000 to 200,000 clones, about 80% appearing once. Input material: PBMCs. The receptors stem from a man aged 40-50 years in good health and CMV-seronegative. Each CDR3 is given with its conserved first and last residue. Fields, in order: CDR3 DNA, CDR3 protein, J gene, D gene, V gene, clone size. D genes are given only for firm matches. The size field is filled for only some rows; it gives once, few, many or a size class.

TGTGCCAGCAGCTTAGAGCAGGGAACTGAAGCTTTCTTT,CASSLEQGTEAFF,TRBJ1-1,-,TRBV7-9,-
TGCGCCAGCAGCCGAAACCCGGGGAACACTGAAGCTTTCTTT,CASSRNPGNTEAFF,TRBJ1-1,-,TRBV5-1,-
TGTGCCAGCAGCAAATCAGGGGGGAACTCTGGAAACACCATATATTTT,CASSKSGGNSGNTIYF,TRBJ1-3,TRBD1,TRBV7-2,-
TGTGCCAGCAGCTTAATGGGACTAGCGGGATCCAATGAGCAGTTCTTC,CASSLMGLAGSNEQFF,TRBJ2-1,TRBD2,TRBV7-3,-
TGTGCCTGGAGTAGACAGGAAGATCAGCCCCAGCATTTT,CAWSRQEDQPQHF,TRBJ1-5,-,TRBV30,once
TGCGCCAGCAGCCCCCAGGGGGGCACAGATACGCAGTATTTT,CASSPQGGTDTQYF,TRBJ2-3,TRBD1,TRBV4-1,-
TGTGCCAGCAGCTTAGGCTCCCTAGCGGGGTACCAAGAGACCCAGTACTTC,CASSLGSLAGYQETQYF,TRBJ2-5,TRBD2,TRBV7-2,-
TGTGCCAGCAGCCTCGACGGGACAGGGGCCTACGAGCAGTACTTC,CASSLDGTGAYEQYF,TRBJ2-7,TRBD1,TRBV7-2,-
TGTGCCAGCTCACCTTCTACAGGGATGGAGGTTTACGAGCAGTACTTC,CASSPSTGMEVYEQYF,TRBJ2-7,-,TRBV18,once
TGTGCCAGCAGACAGGGACAGAACACCGGGGAGCTGTTTTTT,CASRQGQNTGELFF,TRBJ2-2,-,TRBV6-6,once
TGTGCCAGCAGTGTCTGGAGATACAATGAGCAGTTCTTC,CASSVWRYNEQFF,TRBJ2-1,-,TRBV25-1,once
TGTGCCAGTAGTCTCGACAGGGGGCGCGGGCCCCAGCATTTT,CASSLDRGRGPQHF,TRBJ1-5,TRBD1,TRBV19,-
TGTGCCAGCAGCTCGACAATCACAGGGCTCTCTGGAAACACCATATATTTT,CASSSTITGLSGNTIYF,TRBJ1-3,-,TRBV7-9,-
TGTGCCAGCAGCTTAGCGAGGAACACTGAAGCTTTCTTT,CASSLARNTEAFF,TRBJ1-1,-,TRBV7-2,few
TGTGCCAGCAGCGTAGCCTCACAGCCTACCGGGGAGCTGTTTTTT,CASSVASQPTGELFF,TRBJ2-2,-,TRBV9,-
TGTGCCAGCAGCTTAGCGAGCGGGGTTACCGGGGAGCTGTTTTTT,CASSLASGVTGELFF,TRBJ2-2,TRBD2,TRBV11-1,-
TGTGCCAGTAGTAACAATCGAGCGGGTGAGCAGTTCTTC,CASSNNRAGEQFF,TRBJ2-1,-,TRBV19,-
TGTGCCAGCGAGGACGGTCGAGGAGGAAAGGCAGATACGCAGTATTTT,CASEDGRGGKADTQYF,TRBJ2-3,-,TRBV9,-
TGCGCCAGCAGCCAAGAGACCCAGGGCGGCACCATATATTTT,CASSQETQGGTIYF,TRBJ1-3,-,TRBV4-1,-
TGTGCCAGCAGCCGTCCCGGGACAGGGAGCTATGGCTACACCTTC,CASSRPGTGSYGYTF,TRBJ1-2,TRBD1,TRBV7-8,-
TGTGCCAGTAGTTTCGGACTAGCGGGTAGCTACAATGAGCAGTTCTTC,CASSFGLAGSYNEQFF,TRBJ2-1,TRBD2,TRBV19,-
TGTGCCAGCAGCTTGTCGGGAATGGCTAGCTATGGCTACACCTTC,CASSLSGMASYGYTF,TRBJ1-2,-,TRBV5-4,few
TGTGCCAGCAGTCCGGTTGGAGAGACCCAGTACTTC,CASSPVGETQYF,TRBJ2-5,-,TRBV6-1,-
TGTGCCTGGAGCCCAGCGGGAACCCAAGAGACCCAGTACTTC,CAWSPAGTQETQYF,TRBJ2-5,TRBD2,TRBV30,once
TGTGCCACCAGCAGGACGCTAGCTGTAGAGACCCAGTACTTC,CATSRTLAVETQYF,TRBJ2-5,-,TRBV15,-
TGTGCCAGTAGCAACGACAGGGGGCTTTCCGGCTACACCTTC,CASSNDRGLSGYTF,TRBJ1-2,TRBD1,TRBV19,-
TGCGCCAGCAGCGCCTCGTCCGGTGGCTACACCTTC,CASSASSGGYTF,TRBJ1-2,-,TRBV10-2,-
TGTGCCAGCAGTAGACAGGGCGCGAACACCGGGGAGCTGTTTTTT,CASSRQGANTGELFF,TRBJ2-2,TRBD1,TRBV27,-
TGCGCCAGCAGTGCGGGACTAGCGGGGGGTCCAAACAGTCAGTACTTC,CASSAGLAGGPNSQYF,TRBJ2-4,TRBD2,TRBV10-1,few
TGCGCCAGCAGTGGATATAGCGCCCGCTCCTACGAGCAGTACTTC,CASSGYSARSYEQYF,TRBJ2-7,-,TRBV10-2,-
TGTGCCAGCAGCCGCCTCACAGGGATCGACGAGCAGTACTTC,CASSRLTGIDEQYF,TRBJ2-7,-,TRBV28,-
TGTGCCAGCAGCTTAGGTGGCCCCAATATGAACACTGAAGCTTTCTTT,CASSLGGPNMNTEAFF,TRBJ1-1,-,TRBV7-9,-
TGTGCCAGCAGCCTAACAGGGTATAGGTACGAGCAGTACTTC,CASSLTGYRYEQYF,TRBJ2-7,-,TRBV14,-
TGTTCCAGCAGTTCCTTGCTAGCGGGTTTGAACACCGGGGAGCTGTTTTTT,CSSSSLLAGLNTGELFF,TRBJ2-2,TRBD2,TRBV7-9,-
TGTGCCAGCAGTTTATCGATTCCGGGGTCGGTGGGTGAAAAACTGTTTTTT,CASSLSIPGSVGEKLFF,TRBJ1-4,-,TRBV27,-
TGTGCCAGCAGCTTGGGAGGGCTGGGCAATCAGCCCCAGCATTTT,CASSLGGLGNQPQHF,TRBJ1-5,-,TRBV9,-
TGTGCCAGCAGTTTACCCCGACAGGGTGGGGCACGGCACTACTCTAGCACTGAAGCTTTCTTT,CASSLPRQGGARHYSSTEAFF,TRBJ1-1,TRBD1,TRBV27,-
TGTGCCAGCAGCGTCCTGGGGGGATACACTGAAGCTTTCTTT,CASSVLGGYTEAFF,TRBJ1-1,-,TRBV5-6,-
TGCGCCAGCATCGATCTAGCGGGAGGGACAGATACGCAGTATTTT,CASIDLAGGTDTQYF,TRBJ2-3,TRBD2,TRBV5-1,-
TGTGCCAGCACCGGAGGGTATGGCTACACCTTC,CASTGGYGYTF,TRBJ1-2,-,TRBV6-5,few
TGTGCCAGCAGCCGTTGGGGGCCTTTTTACGAGCAGTACTTC,CASSRWGPFYEQYF,TRBJ2-7,-,TRBV7-6,-
TGCGCCAGCAGCTCCTCCACTAGCGGGAGGGCAGATACGCAGTATTTT,CASSSSTSGRADTQYF,TRBJ2-3,TRBD2,TRBV5-1,-
TGTGCCAGCATAGGGGTCTCTGGGGCCAACGTCCTGACTTTC,CASIGVSGANVLTF,TRBJ2-6,-,TRBV2,-
TGTGCCAGCAGCCCAGCGGGGGTGGGTGGCCACACCTTC,CASSPAGVGGHTF,TRBJ1-2,-,TRBV7-6,-
TGCGCCAGCAGCCAACTCGGGGCGGGAGTCCCCGAGGATACGCAGTATTTT,CASSQLGAGVPEDTQYF,TRBJ2-3,TRBD2,TRBV4-1,-
TGTGCCAGCAGCCTTCCCGGGACTAGGGCCACCGGGGAGCTGTTTTTT,CASSLPGTRATGELFF,TRBJ2-2,TRBD2,TRBV5-4,few
TGTGCCACCAGAGACGGAAGGGGGAGGGGGCAGCCCCAGCATTTT,CATRDGRGRGQPQHF,TRBJ1-5,-,TRBV15,-
TGTGCCAGCAGTTACGGGGGGAAGAACACTGAAGCTTTCTTT,CASSYGGKNTEAFF,TRBJ1-1,-,TRBV6-5,-